The clone carrying this T cell receptor (beta chain) was observed a handful of times. Its matching antigen is unknown. This record comes from a study of Graves' ophthalmopathy and Graves' hyperthyroidism. Moderately to severely active ophthalmopathy under 3 months, CAS at least 3, NOSPECS at least 4. Clinicians made diagnoses from clinical symptoms, serum thyroxine, TRAb, thyroid ultrasound and orbital computed tomography. Study-wide findings and caveats: A 13-signature model separated ophthalmopathy from stable hyperthyroidism, reaching approximately 88% sensitivity and roughly 82% specificity cross-validated.

CDR1 is SGDLS, CDR2 YYNGEE, per germline. The CDR3 sequence is 16 residues long. Trimming left V 4 bases short and J 0 bases short, with 13 bases between. Amplifying from RNA transcripts, the study obtained TCR beta CDR3 regions. HTBI primers were used in a first-round RT-PCR, which preceded a second-round multiplex PCR. From the multiplex PCR reads, TCRdb called clonotypes with MiXCR, one entry per CDR3 protein. The sample has 660,000 or so distinct CDR3 sequences; just over 40% are singletons. The rearrangement joins TRBV9 to TRBJ2-2, with D perhaps TRBD1 (6 bases). The sequencing input was peripheral blood. This receptor was obtained from an adult man with Graves' ophthalmopathy. The CDR3 sequence is CASSPIGTPNTGELFF. CDR3 DNA: TGTGCCAGCAGCCCCATTGGGACACCGAACACCGGGGAGCTGTTTTTT. The whole variable domain, filled in from reference TRBV9 and TRBJ2-2, reads DSGVTQTPKHLITATGQRVTLRCSPRSGDLSVYWYQQSLDQGLQFLIQYYNGEERAKGNILERFSAQQFPDLHSELNLSSLELGDSALYFCASSPIGTPNTGELFFGEGSRLTVL.